These 3 T cell receptor beta chains originate from one sample sequenced in a study of beta chain features in type 1 diabetes. Reverse transcribing all isolated RNA meant expressed TCRB transcripts were sequenced. Sequencing used immunoSEQ multiplex PCR; TCRdb keeps in-frame clones, though not all of them. The repertoire holds some 220,000 clones, roughly 10% seen once, with 1% to 1.5% in the top ten. Sequencing was carried out using central memory CD4+ T cells from blood. These receptors were obtained from a man aged 18 to 35 in good health.

This clone was picked up a small number of times. V and J are TRBV5-1 and TRBJ2-7; 10 nucleotides line up with TRBD1. The CDR3 contains 15 residues. Germline V gives CDR1 SGHRS, CDR2 YFSETQ. V trimming: 4 bases; J trimming: 3 bases; junction bases outside the gene matches: 7. The CDR3 protein is CASSLVRTGGYEQYF. CDR3 bases: TGCGCCAGCAGCCTGGTCCGGACAGGGGGCTACGAGCAGTACTTC.

J is TRBJ2-5 and V is TRBV7-3, with 7 nucleotides matching TRBD2. The CDR3 has 15 amino acids. Trimming took 2 bases from V and 4 from J; bases not matched to a gene: 7. Germline CDR1 is SGHTA and CDR2 is FQGTGA. As DNA, the CDR3 is TGTGCCAGCAGCTTAGGACTAGTGGCGCGAGAGACCCAGTACTTC. This encodes CASSLGLVARETQYF.

This chain uses TRBV6-6 with TRBJ2-3; D unclear. Per germline, CDR1 MNHNY and CDR2 SVGAGI (reference sequence). CDR3 length equals 11 residues. The V end was cut by 6 bases, the J end by 6 bases, with 7 bases between. Here the CDR3 DNA reads TGTGCCAGCAGCAAAGGTGATACGCAGTATTTT. Amino acids: CASSKGDTQYF.